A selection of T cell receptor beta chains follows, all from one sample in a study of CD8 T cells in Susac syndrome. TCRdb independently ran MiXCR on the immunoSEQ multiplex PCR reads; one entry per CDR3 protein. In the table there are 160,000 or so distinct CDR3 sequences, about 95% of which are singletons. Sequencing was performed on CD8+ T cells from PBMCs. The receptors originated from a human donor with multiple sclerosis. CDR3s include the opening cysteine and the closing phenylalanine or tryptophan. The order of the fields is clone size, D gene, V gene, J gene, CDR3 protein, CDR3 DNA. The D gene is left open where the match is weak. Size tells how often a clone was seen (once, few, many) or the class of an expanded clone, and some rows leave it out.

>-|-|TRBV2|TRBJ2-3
CASTEGTDTQYF
TGTGCCAGCACCGAGGGTACAGATACGCAGTATTTT
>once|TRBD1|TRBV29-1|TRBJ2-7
CSGRDSAYEQYF
TGCAGCGGCCGGGACAGCGCCTACGAGCAGTACTTC
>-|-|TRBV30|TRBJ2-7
CAWSPPVGVDEQYF
TGTGCCTGGAGTCCCCCGGTGGGAGTCGACGAGCAGTACTTC
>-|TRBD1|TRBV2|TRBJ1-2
CARIGDRGPSLYGYTF
TGTGCCAGAATTGGGGACAGGGGGCCGTCTCTCTATGGCTACACCTTC
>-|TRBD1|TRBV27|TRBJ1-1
CATRAGQLNTEAFF
TGTGCCACCAGGGCGGGACAGTTGAACACTGAAGCTTTCTTT
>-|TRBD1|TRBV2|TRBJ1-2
CASSEERGQGAPTFYGYTF
TGTGCCAGCAGTGAGGAAAGGGGACAGGGGGCCCCTACGTTCTATGGCTACACCTTC
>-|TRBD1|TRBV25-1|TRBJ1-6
CASRLDRENSPLHF
TGTGCCAGTAGACTCGACAGGGAGAATTCACCCCTCCACTTT
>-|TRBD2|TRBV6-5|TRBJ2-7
CASRVRGGLYEQYF
TGTGCCAGCAGAGTACGGGGGGGGCTCTACGAGCAGTACTTC
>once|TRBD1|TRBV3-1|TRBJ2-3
CASSRRQGVTDTQYF
TGTGCCAGCAGCCGTAGACAGGGTGTGACAGATACGCAGTATTTT
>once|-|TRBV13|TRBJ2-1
CASSAGTTEQFF
TGTGCCAGCAGCGCCGGGACCACCGAGCAGTTCTTC
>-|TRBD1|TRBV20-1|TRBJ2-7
CSARDRQGPYEQYF
TGCAGTGCTAGAGATCGACAGGGACCCTACGAGCAGTACTTC
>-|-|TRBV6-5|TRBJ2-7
CASSGLGEQYF
TGTGCCAGCAGCGGGCTTGGCGAGCAGTACTTC
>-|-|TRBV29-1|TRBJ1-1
CSVPTGEATEAFF
TGCAGCGTTCCGACAGGAGAGGCGACTGAAGCTTTCTTT
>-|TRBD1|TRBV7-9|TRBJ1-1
CASSLAGQGEGSAFF
TGTGCCAGCAGCCTTGCCGGACAGGGGGAAGGATCAGCTTTCTTT
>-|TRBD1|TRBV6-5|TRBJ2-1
CASSRGTGEYNEQFF
TGTGCCAGCAGCCGTGGGACAGGGGAATACAATGAGCAGTTCTTC
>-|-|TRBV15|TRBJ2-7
CATSRDLESYEQYF
TGTGCCACCAGCAGAGATCTTGAGTCCTACGAGCAGTACTTC
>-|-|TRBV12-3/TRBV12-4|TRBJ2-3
CASGMDTQYF
TGTGCCAGCGGTATGGATACGCAGTATTTT
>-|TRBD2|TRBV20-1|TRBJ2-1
CSAGAGETYNEQFF
TGCAGTGCTGGGGCGGGGGAGACCTACAATGAGCAGTTCTTC
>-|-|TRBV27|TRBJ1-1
CASKYQGGTEAFF
TGTGCCAGCAAGTACCAGGGTGGCACTGAAGCTTTCTTT
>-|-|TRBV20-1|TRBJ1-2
CSARGKLFDGYTF
TGCAGTGCCCGGGGCAAATTATTCGATGGCTACACCTTC
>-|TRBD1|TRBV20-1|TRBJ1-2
CSARKGQAGNYGYTF
TGCAGTGCTAGAAAGGGACAGGCGGGCAACTATGGCTACACCTTC
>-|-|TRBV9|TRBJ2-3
CASSVAGYEADTQYF
TGTGCCAGCAGCGTAGCTGGCTATGAGGCAGATACGCAGTATTTT
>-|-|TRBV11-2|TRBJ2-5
CASSQPTDRLQETQYF
TGTGCCAGCAGCCAGCCCACCGACAGGCTACAAGAGACCCAGTACTTC
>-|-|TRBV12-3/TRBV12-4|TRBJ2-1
CAIREDSSYNEQFF
TGTGCCATCAGAGAGGACAGCTCCTACAATGAGCAGTTCTTC
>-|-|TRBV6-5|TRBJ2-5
CASSYAGGPRGGETQYF
TGTGCCAGCAGTTACGCCGGGGGACCCCGAGGGGGAGAGACCCAGTACTTC
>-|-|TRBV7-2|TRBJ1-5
CASSLEGGRDQPQHF
TGTGCCAGCAGCTTAGAAGGGGGAAGGGATCAGCCCCAGCATTTT
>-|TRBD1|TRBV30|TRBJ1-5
CAWSVGQNSNQPQHF
TGTGCCTGGAGTGTGGGACAGAATAGCAATCAGCCCCAGCATTTT
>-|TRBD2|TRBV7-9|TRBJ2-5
CASSFLTRPAGETQYF
TGTGCCAGCAGCTTCCTCACGAGACCAGCGGGGGAGACCCAGTACTTC
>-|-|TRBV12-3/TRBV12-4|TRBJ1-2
CASSPPVRVGGYTF
TGTGCCAGCAGTCCCCCGGTTAGGGTAGGGGGCTACACCTTC
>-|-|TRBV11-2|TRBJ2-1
CASSLIRVSYNEQFF
TGTGCCAGCAGCTTAATACGAGTCTCCTACAATGAGCAGTTCTTC
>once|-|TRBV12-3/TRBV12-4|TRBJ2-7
CASSLAGSTYEQYF
TGTGCCAGCAGTTTAGCGGGGTCGACCTACGAGCAGTACTTC
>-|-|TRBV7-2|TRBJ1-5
CASSLAGSAQPQHF
TGTGCCAGCAGCTTAGCAGGGTCAGCTCAGCCCCAGCATTTT
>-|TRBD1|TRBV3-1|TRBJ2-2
CASNRQGASTGELFF
TGTGCCAGCAACAGACAGGGGGCGAGTACCGGGGAGCTGTTTTTT
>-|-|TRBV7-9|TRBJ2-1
CASSPTGSSNNEQFF
TGTGCCAGCAGCCCCACCGGGTCCTCTAACAATGAGCAGTTCTTC
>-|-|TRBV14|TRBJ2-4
CASSQVLKDIQYF
TGTGCCAGCAGCCAAGTCTTGAAGGACATTCAGTACTTC
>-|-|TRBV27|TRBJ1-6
CASSFYRDNSPLHF
TGTGCCAGCAGTTTTTACAGGGATAATTCACCCCTCCACTTT
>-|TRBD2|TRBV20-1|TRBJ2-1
CSASPGLAANNEQFF
TGCAGTGCTAGTCCCGGACTAGCCGCCAACAATGAGCAGTTCTTC
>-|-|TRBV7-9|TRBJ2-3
CASSSGPGGSSTDTQYF
TGTGCCAGCAGCTCCGGGCCTGGCGGCAGCAGCACAGATACGCAGTATTTT
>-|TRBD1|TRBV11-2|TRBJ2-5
CASSLEGGLETQYF
TGTGCCAGCAGCTTAGAAGGGGGCCTGGAGACCCAGTACTTC
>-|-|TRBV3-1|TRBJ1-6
CASSLVSGNSPLHF
TGTGCCAGCAGCCTCGTCTCAGGGAATTCACCCCTCCACTTT
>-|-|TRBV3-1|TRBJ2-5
CASSPGQTSETQYF
TGTGCCAGCAGCCCCGGACAGACATCAGAGACCCAGTACTTC
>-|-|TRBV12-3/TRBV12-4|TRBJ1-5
CASSLGRFGNQPQHF
TGTGCCAGCAGTTTAGGACGATTTGGGAATCAGCCCCAGCATTTT
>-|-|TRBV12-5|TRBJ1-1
CASGLANADGLNTEAFF
TGTGCTAGTGGTTTGGCAAACGCGGACGGCTTGAACACTGAAGCTTTCTTT
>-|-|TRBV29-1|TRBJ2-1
CSVEKLARGANEQFF
TGCAGCGTTGAAAAGCTAGCTCGGGGGGCGAATGAGCAGTTCTTC
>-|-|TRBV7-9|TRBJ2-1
CASSLLSLVAEEQFF
TGTGCCAGCAGCTTACTTAGTTTGGTCGCAGAAGAGCAGTTCTTC
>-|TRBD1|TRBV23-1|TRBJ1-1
CASSQSGQGLEGTEAFF
TGCGCCAGCAGTCAATCGGGACAGGGCTTAGAGGGGACTGAAGCTTTCTTT
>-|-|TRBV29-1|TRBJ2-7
CSVRGTESSYEQYF
TGCAGCGTTAGAGGGACCGAGAGCTCCTACGAGCAGTACTTC
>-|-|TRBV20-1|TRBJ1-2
CSARGSLMGYGYTF
TGCAGTGCTAGAGGGTCCCTTATGGGCTATGGCTACACCTTC
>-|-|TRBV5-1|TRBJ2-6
CASSAPQGFNVLTF
TGCGCCAGCAGCGCCCCCCAGGGTTTCAACGTCCTGACTTTC
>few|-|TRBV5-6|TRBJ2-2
CASSLGQNTGELFF
TGTGCCAGCAGCTTGGGACAGAACACCGGGGAGCTGTTTTTT
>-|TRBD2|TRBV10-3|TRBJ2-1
CAISESGLATYNEQFF
TGTGCCATCAGTGAGTCAGGACTAGCGACTTACAATGAGCAGTTCTTC
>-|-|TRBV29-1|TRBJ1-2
CSVESFLRTF
TGCAGCGTTGAATCTTTCCTTAGAACCTTC
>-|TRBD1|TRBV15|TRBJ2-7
CATSTGTGLLEQYF
TGTGCCACCAGCACCGGGACAGGGCTCCTCGAGCAGTACTTC
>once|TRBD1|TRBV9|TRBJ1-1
CASSVWDRDEAFF
TGTGCCAGCAGCGTTTGGGACAGGGATGAAGCTTTCTTT